The next 21 T cell receptor beta chains were all read from a single sample in a study of cytomegalovirus exposure and HLA in healthy donors. The PCR ran on 60 Vbeta and 13 Jbeta primers. Profiled with immunoSEQ multiplex PCR; TCRdb holds only in-frame clones, not every one. This sample's table reports about 30,000 clones. Sequenced material: PBMCs. The receptor set was obtained from a female donor in good health and CMV-seronegative.

The chain has TRBV19 and TRBJ1-5, with a weak D call TRBD1 (5 bases). Germline V lookup: CDR1 LNHDA, CDR2 SQIVND (reference sequence). This CDR3 has 15 amino acids. Trimming took 5 bases from V and 2 from J, leaving 13 bases between them. Here the CDR3 DNA reads TGTGCCAGTAGTGGGGGGGATGGAGGCAATCAGCCCCAGCATTTT. Protein sequence: CASSGGDGGNQPQHF.

V usage is TRBV7-3 and J usage is TRBJ2-2; no firm D call. CDR1 SGHTA and CDR2 FQGTGA come from the germline V gene. The CDR3 is 15 amino acids. The V and J ends lost 6 bases and 4 bases respectively, with 15 bases between them. For the CDR3, the DNA is TGTGCCAGCAGTCCCTCCGTGAGATCCACCGGGGAGCTGTTTTTT. Translation gives CASSPSVRSTGELFF.

V and J are TRBV6-6 and TRBJ2-1, with D possibly being TRBD2 (5 bases). CDR1 MNHNY and CDR2 SVGAGI come from the germline V gene (reference sequence). CDR3 length: 14 amino acids. The germline V and J ends were trimmed by 9 bases and 3 bases, with 15 bases remaining between them. The CDR3 reads CASLSGGLYNEQFF. CDR3 DNA sequence: TGTGCCAGTCTAAGTGGAGGACTCTACAATGAGCAGTTCTTC.

The chain uses TRBV4-2 and TRBJ1-1; D not resolved. The CDR3 has 14 amino acids. The germline V and J ends were trimmed by 2 bases and 0 bases, with 7 bases remaining between them. The germline gives CDR1 LGHNA, CDR2 YNFKEQ. CDR3 bases: TGTGCCAGCAGCCAACTACAGATGAACACTGAAGCTTTCTTT. Its protein is CASSQLQMNTEAFF.

The genes are TRBV5-4 and TRBJ1-1; no clear D. Germline CDR1 reads SGHNT; CDR2 reads YYREEE (reference sequence). Deletions cut 2 bases from V and 1 base from J, with 6 bases between. This CDR3 is 13 amino acids long. In DNA form, the CDR3 reads TGTGCCAGCAGCTTAGACTGGAACACTGAAGCTTTCTTT. It encodes CASSLDWNTEAFF.

The V gene is TRBV13, the J gene TRBJ2-7, with 8 bases identical to TRBD1. This CDR3 contains 15 residues. Looked up from germline, CDR1 is PRHDT and CDR2 is FYEKMQ (reference sequence). After removal of 3 bases from V and 7 bases from J, the junction contained 11 bases not matched to a gene. CDR3 sequence reads: CASSFTGDRGSEQYF. The CDR3, as DNA: TGTGCCAGCAGCTTCACCGGCGACAGGGGCTCAGAGCAGTACTTC.

In nucleotides, the CDR3 is TGCGCCAGCAGCCAAGTTTCGTACAGGGATCCAGCCTACGAGCAGTACTTC. Protein product: CASSQVSYRDPAYEQYF. V is TRBV4-1 and J is TRBJ2-7; tentatively, D is TRBD1 (6 bases). CDR3 size: 17 residues. CDR1 is MGHRA, CDR2 YSYEKL, per germline. Trimming removed 1 base from V and 2 bases from J, with 18 bases in between.

The V and J genes are TRBV6-4 and TRBJ2-2; D possibly corresponds to TRBD2 (6 bases). The V gene lost 2 bases and the J gene lost 5 bases, with 9 bases spanning the gap. CDR3 size: 14 residues. In germline, CDR1 is MRHNA, CDR2 SNTAGT. Written as DNA, the CDR3 is TGTGCCAGCAGTGACAGGGCGGGAACCGGGGAGCTGTTTTTT. Translated: CASSDRAGTGELFF.

J is TRBJ1-6 and V is TRBV6-5, with 7 nucleotides matching TRBD1. From germline, CDR1 is MNHEY and CDR2 SVGAGI. Losses at the gene ends were 4 bases for V and 5 bases for J; bases not matched to a gene: 2. The CDR3 has 14 amino acids. DNA for the CDR3: TGTGCCAGCAGTTTAGGACAGGATAATTCACCCCTCCACTTT. Protein: CASSLGQDNSPLHF.

This chain joins TRBV2 and TRBJ2-5; TRBD1 is a possible D gene (6 bases). V was pared by 7 bases and J by 3 bases, with 15 bases between. There are 14 residues in the CDR3. Germline V gene lookup returns CDR1 SNHLY and CDR2 FYNNEI. Here the CDR3 reads CASTVGALEETQYF. The CDR3, as DNA: TGTGCCAGCACCGTGGGGGCTTTGGAAGAGACCCAGTACTTC. Full variable domain (remainder filled in from reference TRBV2 and TRBJ2-5): EPEVTQTPSHQVTQMGQEVILRCVPISNHLYFYWYRQILGQKVEFLVSFYNNEISEKSEIFDDQFSVERPDGSNFTLKIRSTKLEDSAMYFCASTVGALEETQYFGPGTRLLVL.

The chain is built from TRBV19 and TRBJ1-4; 9 bases agree with TRBD1. V was pared by 2 bases and J by 7 bases, with 5 bases of the junction left unmatched. CDR1 is LNHDA, CDR2 SQIVND, per germline (reference sequence). The CDR3 spans 15 residues. CDR3 in amino acids: CASSITGTGSEKLFF. In DNA, the CDR3 is TGTGCCAGTAGTATAACCGGGACAGGGAGTGAAAAACTGTTTTTT.

This chain uses TRBV7-2 with TRBJ2-5; D gene unclear. The germline V and J ends were trimmed by 1 base and 5 bases, with 8 bases remaining between them. The CDR3 sequence is 13 residues long. Germline V gene data show CDR1 as SGHTA and CDR2 as FQGNSA. The CDR3, as DNA: TGTGCCAGCAGCTTAGTCGGTGCGGAGACCCAGTACTTC. Protein: CASSLVGAETQYF.

This chain links TRBV7-2 with TRBJ1-1; 8 nucleotides align to TRBD1. Germline CDR1 reads SGHTA; CDR2 reads FQGNSA. This CDR3 contains 14 residues. Trimming took 1 base from V and 5 from J; bases not matched to a gene: 3. The chain's CDR3 is CASSLGTGWTEAFF. DNA of the CDR3: TGTGCCAGCAGCTTAGGGACAGGGTGGACTGAAGCTTTCTTT. The complete variable domain, with remaining parts taken from reference TRBV7-2 and TRBJ1-1, reads GAGVSQSPSNKVTEKGKDVELRCDPISGHTALYWYRQSLGQGLEFLIYFQGNSAPDKSGLPSDRFSAERTGGSVSTLTIQRTQQEDSAVYLCASSLGTGWTEAFFGQGTRLTVV.

The chain uses TRBV5-8 and TRBJ1-1; D is ambiguous. CDR1 and CDR2 from the germline V gene are SGHTS and YDEGEE. Trimming took 0 bases from V and 1 from J, leaving 10 bases between them. The length of the CDR3 is 15 residues. The CDR3 DNA reads as TGTGCCAGCAGCTTGGAAGATTGGGCGAACACTGAAGCTTTCTTT. As protein: CASSLEDWANTEAFF.

The V gene is TRBV4-2, the J gene TRBJ2-1; TRBD2 aligns across 9 bases. CDR1 is LGHNA, CDR2 YNFKEQ, per germline. The CDR3 extends over 18 amino acids. The junction had 12 bases not matched to a gene; V was cut back by 4 bases and J by 2 bases. CDR3 bases: TGTGCCAGCAGCCGGTCAGGGAGGCGGGGGGGCACCTACAATGAGCAGTTCTTC. This sequence encodes CASSRSGRRGGTYNEQFF.

V and J are TRBV6-5 and TRBJ2-7; 7 bases align to TRBD1. CDR1 is MNHEY and CDR2 is SVGAGI in the germline V gene. The CDR3 covers 15 residues. V trimming: 8 bases; J trimming: 4 bases; junction bases outside the gene matches: 14. The CDR3 is CASGNWGTELYEQYF. CDR3 DNA: TGTGCCAGCGGTAACTGGGGGACAGAGCTGTACGAGCAGTACTTC.

This chain joins TRBV5-1 and TRBJ2-7, with 7 bases aligning to TRBD1. The CDR3 runs 15 residues. Looked up from germline, CDR1 is SGHRS and CDR2 is YFSETQ. With V trimmed by 0 bases and J by 3 bases, 6 bases remained unmatched. CDR3 nucleotides: TGCGCCAGCAGCTTGGCCACAGGGGAAATCTACGAGCAGTACTTC. Translated, it gives CASSLATGEIYEQYF. Variable domain in full (rest from reference TRBV5-1 and TRBJ2-7): KAGVTQTPRYLIKTRGQQVTLSCSPISGHRSVSWYQQTPGQGLQFLFEYFSETQRNKGNFPGRFSGRQFSNSRSEMNVSTLELGDSALYLCASSLATGEIYEQYFGPGTRLTVT.

The rearrangement uses TRBV7-8 and TRBJ1-3; TRBD1 is a possible D gene (6 bases). The V end lost 7 bases, the J end lost 1 base, and 11 bases lay between the germline ends. Germline V lookup: CDR1 SGHVS, CDR2 FQNEAQ. This CDR3 is built from 14 residues. The CDR3 loop is CASTVTGSGNTIYF. The DNA of the CDR3 is TGTGCCAGCACCGTGACAGGTTCTGGAAACACCATATATTTT.

The rearrangement links TRBV19 to TRBJ2-1; 11 bases agree with TRBD2. Germline V CDR1 and CDR2: LNHDA, SQIVND (reference sequence). This CDR3 has 16 amino acids. V gave up 5 bases and J gave up 8 bases; unmatched junction bases: 11. CDR3 amino acids: CASSSGGPSGGYEQFF. The CDR3 DNA sequence: TGTGCCAGTAGTTCCGGTGGGCCTAGCGGGGGGTATGAGCAGTTCTTC.

This chain connects TRBV6-5 to TRBJ2-6, with D possibly TRBD2 on 5 matching bases. This CDR3 is 13 amino acids long. Germline loops: CDR1 MNHEY, CDR2 SVGAGI. Trimming left V 7 bases short and J 1 base short, with 5 bases between. The CDR3 DNA reads as TGTGCCAGCACGGGGTCTGGGGCCAACGTCCTGACTTTC. Its translation: CASTGSGANVLTF.

The J gene is TRBJ2-7, the V gene TRBV6-1; 7 bases align to TRBD1. Germline values: CDR1 MNHNS, CDR2 SASEGT. The CDR3 spans 14 residues. The V gene end was trimmed by 6 bases and the J gene end by 4 bases; junction bases not matched to a gene: 9. The CDR3 protein is CASRTGTDKYEQYF. Written as DNA, the CDR3 is TGTGCCAGCAGGACCGGGACAGACAAGTACGAGCAGTACTTC.